The clone carrying this T cell receptor beta chain was picked up many times. What it recognizes is unknown. Clinical symptoms, serum thyroxine, TRAb, thyroid ultrasound and orbital computed tomography informed diagnoses. The sample is drawn from a study of T cells in Graves' hyperthyroidism and ophthalmopathy. Background on the study: Initial diagnosis, before any treatment, was when peripheral blood was collected.

Amplification of TCR beta CDR3 regions used RNA as the template. The study used the HTBI primer set for a first-round RT-PCR of the TCR CDR3. TCRdb redid the calling of the multiplex PCR reads with MiXCR, one entry per CDR3 protein. The table has approximately 400,000 distinct CDR3 sequences, more than 11% seen once; the top ten hold approximately 10%. The CDR3 spans 16 residues. J was trimmed by 7 bases and V by 6 bases; bases with no gene match: 13. The germline gives CDR1 SQVTM, CDR2 ANQGSEA. Study results and limitations: Onset of ophthalmopathy came a median around 6.2 months after the model predicted it.

Sample: blood. The rearrangement joins TRBV29-1 to TRBJ2-4; the match to TRBD2 covers 12 bases. The receptor was isolated from a woman in her sixties or seventies with Graves' hyperthyroidism. The DNA for the CDR3 is TGCAGCGTCGTCAGACTAGCGGGAGAGGCGGGGAACATTCAGTACTTC. As protein: CSVVRLAGEAGNIQYF.